This is a list of T cell receptor beta chains from one sample in a study of shared clonotypes between healthy human individuals. Measured with immunoSEQ multiplex PCR; TCRdb has only the in-frame clones, and not every one. The repertoire holds over a million clones, approximately 76% seen once, with approximately 1.3% in the top ten. Sequencing was performed on memory CD4+ T cells sorted from blood. Every receptor here comes from a man aged 18 to 29 in good health. CDR3s include the opening cysteine and the closing phenylalanine or tryptophan. The D gene is left open where the match is weak. Expanded clones get a size class; other rows say once, few or many, or leave the size out.

TGTGCCAGCAGCGAGAGGACTAGCGGGAGTGTCTACAATGAGCAGTTCTTC	CASSERTSGSVYNEQFF	TRBV7-6	TRBJ2-1	NA	TRBD2
TGCGCCAGCAGCTTGGCGGGAAAGGGAGAGACCCAGTACTTC	CASSLAGKGETQYF	TRBV5-1	TRBJ2-5	NA	NA
TGTGCCAGCAGCTCGGCGACTAGCCGGAGTGAGCAGTTCTTC	CASSSATSRSEQFF	TRBV7-3	TRBJ2-1	NA	TRBD2
TGTGCCAGCAGCTTATCCCTCGCAGGGGTTTCACCCCTCCACTTT	CASSLSLAGVSPLHF	TRBV7-9	TRBJ1-6	once	NA
TGTGCCAGCAGCGGGGCAGGCCAAGAGACCCAGTACTTC	CASSGAGQETQYF	TRBV9	TRBJ2-5	NA	NA
TGTGCCAGCAGCTTAAGCGGGAGGGAGAAAGAGACCCAGTACTTC	CASSLSGREKETQYF	TRBV7-2	TRBJ2-5	NA	TRBD2
TGTGCCAGCAGCTCGGCGGGGGGGCTAGGAGAGCAGTTCTTC	CASSSAGGLGEQFF	TRBV11-3	TRBJ2-1	NA	TRBD2
TGTGCCAGCAGCCCCGTAGATGAAAAACTGTTTTTT	CASSPVDEKLFF	TRBV6-5	TRBJ1-4	NA	NA
TGCGCCAGCAGCCCACAGGGTTACGAGCAGTACTTC	CASSPQGYEQYF	TRBV5-1	TRBJ2-7	NA	NA
TGTGCCCTTGGTTTTCCTCGCCCAGATACGCAGTATTTT	CALGFPRPDTQYF	TRBV30	TRBJ2-3	NA	NA
TGCGCCAGCAGCTTGGCGGCGGGTTCATACGAGCAGTACTTC	CASSLAAGSYEQYF	TRBV5-1	TRBJ2-7	NA	NA
TGCGCCAGCAGCTCCCGGGAGTTCGAGACCCAGTACTTC	CASSSREFETQYF	TRBV5-1	TRBJ2-5	once	NA